One sample yielded the 23 T cell receptor beta chains listed below, sequenced in a study of blood T cells in healthy people across ages. The use of a sample-barcoded 5' primer and a J-beta primer mix characterized a second PCR of about 7 to 12 cycles. TCRdb recomputed calls from the 5' RACE reads with MiXCR, one row per CDR3 protein. The sample comprises about 760,000 distinct CDR3 sequences, about 61% of which are singletons, and more than 25% rests with the top ten. The sequenced sample consisted of blood. These receptors came from a man aged 35-49 years in good health.

The sample holds one count of this clonotype. The rearrangement uses TRBV29-1 and TRBJ2-7; 7 positions match TRBD1. Trimming removed 6 bases from V and 1 base from J; junction bases left unmatched: 6. The CDR3 covers 13 residues. CDR1 is SQVTM, CDR2 ANQGSEA, per germline. CDR3 DNA: TGCAGCGTCACAGGGGCCGTATCCTACGAGCAGTACTTC. Translating it yields CSVTGAVSYEQYF.

The rearrangement joins TRBV10-3 to TRBJ2-5; D possibly corresponds to TRBD2 (5 bases). Germline V gene lookup returns CDR1 ENHRY and CDR2 SYGVKD. Trimming shortened V by 2 bases and J by 5 bases, and 12 bases separated the two germline ends. The CDR3 totals 14 residues. This chain's CDR3 is CAISEGVGEETQYF. The CDR3 DNA follows: TGTGCCATCAGTGAGGGGGTCGGGGAGGAGACCCAGTACTTC.

The J gene is TRBJ2-7, the V gene TRBV3-1; D possibly uses TRBD1 or TRBD2 (6 bases each). The DNA matches TRBJ2-5 better at its end, which makes the J call doubtful. CDR1 is LGHDT, CDR2 YNNKEL, per germline (reference sequence). The CDR3 consists of 14 residues. The CDR3 sequence: CASSQGASVETQYF. DNA of the CDR3: TGTGCCAGCAGCCAGGGGGCTAGCGTCGAGACCCAGTACTTC.

The chain carries TRBV25-1 and TRBJ2-5; no definite D call. The CDR3 extends over 16 amino acids. The V end lost 2 bases, the J end lost 1 base, and 14 bases lay between the germline ends. Germline CDR1 and CDR2: MGHDK and SYGVNS. CDR3 in DNA: TGTGCCAGCAGTGAAGGTCGGCGGACGATCCAAGAGACCCAGTACTTC. Translation: CASSEGRRTIQETQYF.

The rearrangement joins TRBV4-3 to TRBJ1-4; D is ambiguous. Germline CDR1 LGHNA, CDR2 YSLEER. Trimming removed 0 bases from V and 5 bases from J, with 13 bases in between. CDR3 length equals 16 residues. CDR3 loop: CASSQDGSGLNEKLFF. The CDR3, as DNA: TGCGCCAGCAGCCAAGACGGGTCGGGCCTAAATGAAAAACTGTTTTTT.

This clonotype showed up just a few times. The chain couples TRBV6-2 or TRBV6-3 to TRBJ2-7; D may be TRBD1 (6 bases). This CDR3 is 15 amino acids long. Trimming removed 7 bases at V and 3 bases at J, with 19 bases between. Germline V lookup: CDR1 MNHEY, CDR2 SVGEGT. The CDR3 reads CASTKSRDNDYEQYF. As DNA, the CDR3 is TGTGCCAGCACCAAAAGTCGGGACAACGACTACGAGCAGTACTTC.

This chain connects TRBV4-3 to TRBJ2-3; D gene uncertain. CDR1 is LGHNA, CDR2 YSLEER, per germline. This CDR3 has 16 residues. The V gene lost 0 bases and the J gene lost 0 bases, with 10 bases spanning the gap. In nucleotides, the CDR3 is TGCGCCAGCAGCCAAGATCAGGCGGACAGCACAGATACGCAGTATTTT. Translation: CASSQDQADSTDTQYF.

The rearrangement joins TRBV29-1 to TRBJ1-2; no reliable D call. The CDR3 covers 13 residues. Trimming left V 7 bases short and J 1 base short, with 13 bases between. Germline-derived CDR1 and CDR2 are SQVTM and ANQGSEA. The CDR3 loop is CSAPSNDNYGYTF. In nucleotides, the CDR3 is TGCAGCGCTCCCTCAAACGATAACTATGGCTACACCTTC. Based on the CDR3 plus reference TRBV29-1 and TRBJ1-2, the full variable domain is SAVISQKPSRDICQRGTSLTIQCQVDSQVTMMFWYRQQPGQSLTLIATANQGSEATYESGFVIDKFPISRPNLTFSTLTVSNMSPEDSSIYLCSAPSNDNYGYTFGSGTRLTVV.

The V and J genes are TRBV29-1 and TRBJ2-3, with D tentatively TRBD1 (6 bases). Trimming pared 7 bases from V and 9 bases from J, leaving 17 bases between. CDR1 and CDR2 (germline): SQVTM, ANQGSEA. This CDR3 spans 12 amino acids. CDR3 protein: CSGGWGLGTQYF. For the CDR3, the DNA is TGCAGCGGAGGTTGGGGGCTCGGGACGCAGTATTTT.

This chain connects TRBV6-1 to TRBJ2-5, with 10 bases lining up with TRBD1. Germline CDR1 and CDR2: MNHNS and SASEGT. This CDR3 is built from 16 residues. Trimming cost V 7 bases and J 7 bases; bases outside gene matches: 15. This chain's CDR3 is CASNLWGTGADGTQYF. For the CDR3, the DNA is TGTGCCAGCAATTTGTGGGGGACAGGGGCGGATGGGACCCAGTACTTC.

The chain recombines TRBV5-1 with TRBJ2-7; D ambiguous. The DNA end is a closer match to TRBJ2-5, so the J assignment may be wrong. Germline V gene lookup returns CDR1 SGHRS and CDR2 YFSETQ. This CDR3 is 14 amino acids long. Here the CDR3 reads CASSLYEVQETQYF. CDR3 DNA: TGCGCCAGCAGCCTATATGAGGTCCAAGAGACCCAGTACTTC.

V gene TRBV2 combines with J gene TRBJ2-3; D gene ambiguous. Per germline, CDR1 SNHLY and CDR2 FYNNEI. The germline V and J ends were trimmed by 1 base and 8 bases, with 13 bases remaining between them. This CDR3 has 14 amino acids. In nucleotides, the CDR3 is TGTGCCAGCAGTGAAGAGAAACAGATGGCTACGCAGTATTTT. Translating gives CASSEEKQMATQYF.

The J gene is TRBJ2-3, the V gene TRBV7-2, with TRBD2 identical over 10 bases. The CDR3 runs to 16 residues. Germline assignment: CDR1 SGHTA and CDR2 FQGNSA. The junction had 11 bases not matched to a gene; V was cut back by 8 bases and J by 3 bases. The CDR3 DNA reads TGTGCCAGCCAACCTCTAGCGGGAGTTGTAACAGATACGCAGTATTTT. It encodes CASQPLAGVVTDTQYF.

This clonotype appeared a few times. J is TRBJ2-7 and V is TRBV9, with 7 bases fitting TRBD2. Germline V gene lookup returns CDR1 SGDLS and CDR2 YYNGEE. Trimming removed 1 base from V and 3 bases from J; junction bases left unmatched: 10. This CDR3 is 16 amino acids long. This chain's CDR3 is CASSVMASGAGYEQYF. The CDR3 bases are TGTGCCAGCAGCGTAATGGCTAGCGGAGCGGGCTACGAGCAGTACTTC.

The chain couples TRBV6-1 to TRBJ2-7; 11 nucleotides align to TRBD2. Germline assignment: CDR1 MNHNS and CDR2 SASEGT. V gave up 2 bases and J gave up 3 bases; unmatched junction bases: 3. The CDR3 length is 15 residues. The CDR3 reads CASSELAGGDYEQYF. CDR3 nucleotide sequence: TGTGCCAGCAGTGAACTAGCGGGGGGCGACTACGAGCAGTACTTC.

The chain has TRBV11-2 and TRBJ2-5; possibly TRBD2 for D (5 bases). This CDR3 is built from 15 residues. CDR1 and CDR2 (germline): SGHAT, FQNNGV. V dropped 4 bases and J dropped 3 bases, with 15 bases sitting between them. The CDR3 DNA follows: TGTGCCAGCAGCTCCTCGACTATACCCGAAGAGACCCAGTACTTC. This sequence encodes CASSSSTIPEETQYF.

The rearrangement joins TRBV24-1 to TRBJ2-2; D remains ambiguous. Deletions cut 9 bases from V and 4 bases from J, with 14 bases between. Germline assignment: CDR1 KGHDR and CDR2 SFDVKD. This CDR3 is built from 14 residues. The CDR3 bases are TGTGCCACCGGGATATCTACATTCACCGGGGAGCTGTTTTTT. Its protein product is CATGISTFTGELFF.

The chain couples TRBV27 to TRBJ2-7, with D hard to call. Germline V gene data show CDR1 as MNHEY and CDR2 as SMNVEV (reference sequence). This CDR3 spans 14 amino acids. V was cut by 5 bases and J by 2 bases, with 13 bases left in between. The CDR3 is CASSPRTAPYEQYF. The CDR3 DNA follows: TGTGCCAGCAGTCCACGGACGGCGCCCTACGAGCAGTACTTC.

Comments on this clonotype: Sequence at one end of the junction differs from germline and may be a read error. The CDR3 sequence: CAGSYSSGRGGEQYF. In DNA, the CDR3 is TGTGCCGGCAGTTACTCGAGCGGGAGGGGAGGCGAGCAGTACTTC. This chain links TRBV6-5 with TRBJ2-5; 10 nucleotides match TRBD2. The J call may be in error: the DNA end matches TRBJ2-7 better. The CDR3 totals 15 residues. From germline, CDR1 is MNHEY and CDR2 SVGAGI.

This sequence joins TRBV6-2 or TRBV6-3 and TRBJ1-6; TRBD1 agrees at 7 bases. This CDR3 contains 14 residues. The germline V gene encodes CDR1 MNHEY and CDR2 SVGEGT. With 5 bases clipped from V and 8 bases from J, the junction kept 6 bases outside the gene matches. CDR3: CASSITGEYSPLHF. Written as DNA, the CDR3 is TGTGCCAGCAGTATAACAGGGGAGTATTCACCCCTCCACTTT.

This chain links TRBV29-1 with TRBJ2-7; tentative D call: TRBD1 (6 bases). CDR1 and CDR2 from the germline V gene are SQVTM and ANQGSEA. Deletions cut 4 bases from V and 0 bases from J, with 13 bases between. There are 14 residues in the CDR3. The CDR3: CSVVLWTDSYEQYF. The CDR3 DNA sequence: TGCAGCGTTGTACTCTGGACAGACTCCTACGAGCAGTACTTC.

CDR3 in DNA: TGCGCCAGCAGCTTCGGACGTTCTGGGAATGAGCAGTTCTTC. This encodes CASSFGRSGNEQFF. The chain carries TRBV5-1 and TRBJ2-1; D is ambiguous. V lost 2 bases and J lost 7, with 13 bases in between. The CDR3 runs 14 residues. Germline loops: CDR1 SGHRS, CDR2 YFSETQ.

This clonotype came up a few times. The chain links TRBV20-1 to TRBJ2-5; D ambiguous. Trimming took off 6 bases at V and 4 bases at J, with 9 bases between the two ends. This CDR3 spans 11 amino acids. Germline V gene sequence: CDR1 DFQATT, CDR2 SNEGSKA (reference sequence). The CDR3 DNA is TGCAGTGCCCCTCTGGGAGAGACCCAGTACTTC. Encoded protein: CSAPLGETQYF.